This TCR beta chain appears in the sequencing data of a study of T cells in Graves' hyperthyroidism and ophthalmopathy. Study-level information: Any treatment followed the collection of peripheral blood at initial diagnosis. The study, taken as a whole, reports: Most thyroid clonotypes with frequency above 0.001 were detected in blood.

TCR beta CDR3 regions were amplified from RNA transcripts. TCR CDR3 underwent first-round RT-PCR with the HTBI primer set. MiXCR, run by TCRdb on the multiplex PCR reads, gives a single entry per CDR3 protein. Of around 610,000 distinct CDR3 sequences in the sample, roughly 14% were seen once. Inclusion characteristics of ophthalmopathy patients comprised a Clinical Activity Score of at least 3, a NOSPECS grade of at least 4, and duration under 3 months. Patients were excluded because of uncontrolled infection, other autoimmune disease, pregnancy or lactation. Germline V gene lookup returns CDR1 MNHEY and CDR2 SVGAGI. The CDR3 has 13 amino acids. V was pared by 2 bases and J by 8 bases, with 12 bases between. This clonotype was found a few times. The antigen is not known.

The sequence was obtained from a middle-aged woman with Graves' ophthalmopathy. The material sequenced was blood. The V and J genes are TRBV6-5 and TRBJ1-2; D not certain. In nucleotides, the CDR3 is TGTGCCAGCAGTTACGGGATTGGGTTAGGCTACACCTTC. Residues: CASSYGIGLGYTF.